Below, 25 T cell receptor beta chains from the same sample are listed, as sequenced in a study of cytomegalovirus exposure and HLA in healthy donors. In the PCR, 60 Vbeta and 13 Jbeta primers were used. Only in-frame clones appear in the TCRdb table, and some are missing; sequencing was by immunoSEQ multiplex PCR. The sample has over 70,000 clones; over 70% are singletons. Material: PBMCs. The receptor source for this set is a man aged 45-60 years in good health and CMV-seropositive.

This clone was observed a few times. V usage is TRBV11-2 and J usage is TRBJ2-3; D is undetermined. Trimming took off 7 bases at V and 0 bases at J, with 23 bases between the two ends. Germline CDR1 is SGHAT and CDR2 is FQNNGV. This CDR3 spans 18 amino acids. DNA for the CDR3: TGTGCCAGCACCCCCGCTTGGAGCCTCGCTCCTAGCACAGATACGCAGTATTTT. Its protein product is CASTPAWSLAPSTDTQYF.

CDR3 DNA sequence: TGTGCCAGCAAACCGGGACAGGGTACCTCGGGGTGGTCCATAGCCAAAAACATTCAGTACTTC. Amino acid sequence: CASKPGQGTSGWSIAKNIQYF. The chain joins TRBV27 to TRBJ2-4, with TRBD1 identical over 9 bases. CDR1 and CDR2 from the germline V gene are MNHEY and SMNVEV (reference sequence). The CDR3 runs 21 residues. The V segment lost 7 bases and the J segment 0 bases; nucleotides outside the gene matches: 22.

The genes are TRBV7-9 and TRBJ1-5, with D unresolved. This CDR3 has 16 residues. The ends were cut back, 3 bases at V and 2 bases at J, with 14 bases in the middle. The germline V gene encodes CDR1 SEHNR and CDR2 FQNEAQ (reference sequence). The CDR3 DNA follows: TGTGCCAGCAGCTTGGAGACGGGCGGGGGCAATCAGCCCCAGCATTTT. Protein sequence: CASSLETGGGNQPQHF.

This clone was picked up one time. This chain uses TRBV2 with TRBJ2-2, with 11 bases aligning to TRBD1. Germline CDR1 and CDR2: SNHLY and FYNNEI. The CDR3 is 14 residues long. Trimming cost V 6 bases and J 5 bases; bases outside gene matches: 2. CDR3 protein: CASRGTGGTGELFF. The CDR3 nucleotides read TGTGCCAGCAGGGGGACAGGGGGGACCGGGGAGCTGTTTTTT.

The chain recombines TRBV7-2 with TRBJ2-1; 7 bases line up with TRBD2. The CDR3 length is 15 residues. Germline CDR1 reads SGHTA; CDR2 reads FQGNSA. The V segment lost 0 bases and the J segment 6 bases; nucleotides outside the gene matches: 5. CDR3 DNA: TGTGCCAGCAGCTTAGCGCGGGCTAGCGGCAATGAGCAGTTCTTC. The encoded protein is CASSLARASGNEQFF.

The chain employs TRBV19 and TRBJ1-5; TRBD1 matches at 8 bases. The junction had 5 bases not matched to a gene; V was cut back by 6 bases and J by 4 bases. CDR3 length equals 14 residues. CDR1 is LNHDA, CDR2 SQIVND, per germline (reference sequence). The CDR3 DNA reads TGTGCCAGTAGGACGGGACAGGTGAATCAGCCCCAGCATTTT. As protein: CASRTGQVNQPQHF.

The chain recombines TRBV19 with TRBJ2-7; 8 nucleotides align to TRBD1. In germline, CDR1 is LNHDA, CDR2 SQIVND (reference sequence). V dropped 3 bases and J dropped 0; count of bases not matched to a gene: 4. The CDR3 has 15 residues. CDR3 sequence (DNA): TGTGCCAGTAGTATTCCAGGACAGGGCTCCTACGAGCAGTACTTC. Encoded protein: CASSIPGQGSYEQYF.

The DNA for the CDR3 is TGTGCCAGCAGTCAGGACACCACCTACGAGCAGTACTTC. Its protein is CASSQDTTYEQYF. This chain joins TRBV6-7 and TRBJ2-7, with D maybe TRBD1 (5 bases). TRBV6-7 is flagged as an ORF with uncertain function. This CDR3 spans 13 amino acids. V shed 5 bases and J shed 2 bases, with 10 bases lying between them.

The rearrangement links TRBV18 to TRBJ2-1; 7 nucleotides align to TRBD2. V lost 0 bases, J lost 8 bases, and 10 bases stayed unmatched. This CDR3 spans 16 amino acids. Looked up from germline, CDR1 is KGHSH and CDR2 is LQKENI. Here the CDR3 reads CASSPPKTSQADEQFF. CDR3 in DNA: TGTGCCAGCTCACCACCGAAGACTAGCCAAGCAGATGAGCAGTTCTTC.

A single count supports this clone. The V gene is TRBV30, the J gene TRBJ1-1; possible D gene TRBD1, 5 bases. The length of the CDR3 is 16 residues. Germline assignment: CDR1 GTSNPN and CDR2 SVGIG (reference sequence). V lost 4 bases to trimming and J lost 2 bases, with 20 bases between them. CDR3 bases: TGTGCCTGGAAGGAAGGTCTAGGACAACACAACACTGAAGCTTTCTTT. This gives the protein CAWKEGLGQHNTEAFF.

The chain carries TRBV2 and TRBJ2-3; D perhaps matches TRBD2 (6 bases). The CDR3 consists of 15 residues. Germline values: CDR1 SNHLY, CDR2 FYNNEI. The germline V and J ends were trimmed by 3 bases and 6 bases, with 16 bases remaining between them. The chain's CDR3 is CASSETRLVGDTQYF. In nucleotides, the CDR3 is TGTGCCAGCAGTGAGACCCGACTAGTCGGTGATACGCAGTATTTT.

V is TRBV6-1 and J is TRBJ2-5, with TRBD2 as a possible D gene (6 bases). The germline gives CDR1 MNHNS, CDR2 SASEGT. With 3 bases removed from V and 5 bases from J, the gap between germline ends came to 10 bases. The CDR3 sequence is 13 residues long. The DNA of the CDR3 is TGTGCCAGCAGTGACAGCGGGCTTGAGACCCAGTACTTC. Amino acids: CASSDSGLETQYF.

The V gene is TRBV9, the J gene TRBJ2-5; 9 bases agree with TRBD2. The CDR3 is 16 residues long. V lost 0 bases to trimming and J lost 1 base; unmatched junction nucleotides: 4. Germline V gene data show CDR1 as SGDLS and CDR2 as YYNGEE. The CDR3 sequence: CASSVGGGALQETQYF. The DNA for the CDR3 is TGTGCCAGCAGCGTAGGCGGGGGGGCCCTCCAAGAGACCCAGTACTTC. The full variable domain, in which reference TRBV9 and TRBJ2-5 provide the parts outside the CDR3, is DSGVTQTPKHLITATGQRVTLRCSPRSGDLSVYWYQQSLDQGLQFLIQYYNGEERAKGNILERFSAQQFPDLHSELNLSSLELGDSALYFCASSVGGGALQETQYFGPGTRLLVL.

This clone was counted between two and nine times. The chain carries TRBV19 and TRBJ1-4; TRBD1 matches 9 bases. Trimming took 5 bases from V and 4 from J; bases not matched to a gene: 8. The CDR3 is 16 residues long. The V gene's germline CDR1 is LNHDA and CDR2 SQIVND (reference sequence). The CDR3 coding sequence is TGTGCCAGTAGTGTCCTTTCGGGACAGGGTAATGAAAAACTGTTTTTT. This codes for CASSVLSGQGNEKLFF.

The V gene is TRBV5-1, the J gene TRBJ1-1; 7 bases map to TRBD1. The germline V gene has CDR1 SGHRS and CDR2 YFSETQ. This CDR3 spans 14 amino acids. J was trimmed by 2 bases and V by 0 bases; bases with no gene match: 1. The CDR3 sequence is CASSLVGGNTEAFF. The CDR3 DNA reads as TGCGCCAGCAGCTTGGTAGGGGGCAACACTGAAGCTTTCTTT.

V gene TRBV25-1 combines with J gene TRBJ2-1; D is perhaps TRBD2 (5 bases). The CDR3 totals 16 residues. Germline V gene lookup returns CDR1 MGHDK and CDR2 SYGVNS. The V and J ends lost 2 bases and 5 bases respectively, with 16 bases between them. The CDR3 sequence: CASSEVGGSGNNEQFF. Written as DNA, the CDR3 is TGTGCCAGCAGTGAAGTAGGTGGGAGTGGGAACAATGAGCAGTTCTTC.

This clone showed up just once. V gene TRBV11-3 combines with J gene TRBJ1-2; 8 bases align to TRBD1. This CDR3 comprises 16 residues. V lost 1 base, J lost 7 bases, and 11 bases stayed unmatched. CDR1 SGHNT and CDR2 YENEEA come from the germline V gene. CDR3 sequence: CASSLAGGEELGGYTF. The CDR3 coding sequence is TGTGCCAGCAGCTTAGCAGGGGGCGAAGAATTAGGTGGCTACACCTTC.

CDR3 coding DNA: TGTGCCAGCAGCTTAGAGGCAGGGCTGAACACTGAAGCTTTCTTT. Protein product: CASSLEAGLNTEAFF. This chain joins TRBV7-2 and TRBJ1-1; tentative D call: TRBD1 (5 bases). The CDR3 is made up of 15 amino acids. CDR1 and CDR2 (germline): SGHTA, FQGNSA. The germline V and J ends were trimmed by 1 base and 0 bases, with 9 bases remaining between them. The full variable domain, in which reference TRBV7-2 and TRBJ1-1 provide the parts outside the CDR3, is GAGVSQSPSNKVTEKGKDVELRCDPISGHTALYWYRQSLGQGLEFLIYFQGNSAPDKSGLPSDRFSAERTGGSVSTLTIQRTQQEDSAVYLCASSLEAGLNTEAFFGQGTRLTVV.

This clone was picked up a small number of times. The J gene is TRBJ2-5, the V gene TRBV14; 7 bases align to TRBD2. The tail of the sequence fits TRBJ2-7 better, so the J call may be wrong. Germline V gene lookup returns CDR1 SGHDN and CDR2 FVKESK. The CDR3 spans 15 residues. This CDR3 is CASSQDGGGSREQYF. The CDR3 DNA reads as TGTGCCAGCAGCCAAGATGGTGGCGGGAGCCGCGAGCAGTACTTC.

The CDR3 nucleotides are TGTGCCAGCAGCCAAACGGGACAGACAAACACCATATATTTT. Its translation is CASSQTGQTNTIYF. V gene TRBV4-2 combines with J gene TRBJ1-3; 7 bases line up with TRBD1. CDR3 length equals 14 residues. Germline CDR1 is LGHNA and CDR2 is YNFKEQ. V dropped 2 bases and J dropped 6; count of bases not matched to a gene: 4.

This chain's CDR3 is CATSRDPIGSQPQHF. CDR3 sequence (DNA): TGTGCCACCAGCAGAGATCCAATAGGGAGCCAGCCCCAGCATTTT. This chain links TRBV15 with TRBJ1-5; D gene ambiguous. This CDR3 has 15 residues. CDR1 and CDR2 from the germline V gene are LNHNV and YYDKDF (reference sequence). Trimming pared 0 bases from V and 7 bases from J, leaving 13 bases between.

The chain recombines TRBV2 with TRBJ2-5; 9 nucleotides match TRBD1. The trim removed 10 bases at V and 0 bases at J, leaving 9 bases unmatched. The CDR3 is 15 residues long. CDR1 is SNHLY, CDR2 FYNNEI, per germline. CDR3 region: CATASGQGYQETQYF. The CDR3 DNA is TGTGCCACAGCCAGTGGACAGGGGTACCAAGAGACCCAGTACTTC.

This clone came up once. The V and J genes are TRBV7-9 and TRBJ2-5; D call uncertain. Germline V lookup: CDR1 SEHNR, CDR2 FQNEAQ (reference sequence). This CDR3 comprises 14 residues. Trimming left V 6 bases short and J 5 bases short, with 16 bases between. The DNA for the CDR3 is TGTGCCAGCAGTTCCCCGAGAGGAGCGGAGACCCAGTACTTC. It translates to CASSSPRGAETQYF.

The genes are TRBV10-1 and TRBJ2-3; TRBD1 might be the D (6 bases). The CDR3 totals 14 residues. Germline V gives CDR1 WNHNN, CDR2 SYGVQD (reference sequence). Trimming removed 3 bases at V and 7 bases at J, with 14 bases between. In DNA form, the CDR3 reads TGCGCCAGCAGTGAACAGGGACCCCGGAATACGCAGTATTTT. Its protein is CASSEQGPRNTQYF.

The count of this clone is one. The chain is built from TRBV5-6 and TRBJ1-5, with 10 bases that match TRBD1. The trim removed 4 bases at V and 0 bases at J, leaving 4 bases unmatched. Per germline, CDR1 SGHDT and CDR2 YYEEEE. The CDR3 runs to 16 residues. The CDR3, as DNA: TGTGCCAGCAGCGCCGGGACAGGGGATAGCAATCAGCCCCAGCATTTT. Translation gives CASSAGTGDSNQPQHF.